These T cell receptor beta chains were read from a single sample in a study of identifying expanded T cells in peripheral blood. Clones were sequenced by immunoSEQ multiplex PCR, and TCRdb holds only the in-frame ones, with some missing. This sample carries 130,000 or so clones, about four fifths of them seen once, and the ten largest clones take 2.5% to 3.5%. Sequencing was done on a sample of blood. The receptors originated from a person aged 18 to 75 in good health. CDR3s include the opening cysteine and the closing phenylalanine or tryptophan. The order of the fields is clone size, D gene, J gene, V gene, CDR3 protein, CDR3 DNA. The D gene is left open where the match is weak. Size is stated for part of the rows, as once, few or many counts, or as a class when the clone is expanded.

size: -
D: -
J: TRBJ2-7
V: TRBV27
CDR3: CASSHQGGEQYF
DNA: TGTGCCAGCAGTCATCAGGGTGGCGAGCAGTACTTC

size: -
D: -
J: TRBJ2-5
V: TRBV9
CDR3: CASSVGQGWYQETQYF
DNA: TGTGCCAGCAGCGTAGGGCAGGGGTGGTACCAAGAGACCCAGTACTTC

size: few
D: -
J: TRBJ1-3
V: TRBV5-1
CDR3: CASSTSGNTIYF
DNA: TGCGCCAGCAGCACCTCTGGAAACACCATATATTTT

size: -
D: TRBD2
J: TRBJ2-7
V: TRBV5-4
CDR3: CASSAGLAGGHPLPYEQYF
DNA: TGTGCCAGCAGCGCCGGACTAGCGGGGGGCCACCCCCTCCCCTACGAGCAGTACTTC

size: -
D: -
J: TRBJ1-2
V: TRBV5-1
CDR3: CASSPDSNYGYTF
DNA: TGCGCCAGCAGCCCCGACAGTAACTATGGCTACACCTTC

size: -
D: -
J: TRBJ1-3
V: TRBV30
CDR3: CAWRASVNTIYF
DNA: TGTGCCTGGAGAGCCAGCGTAAACACCATATATTTT

size: -
D: -
J: TRBJ2-1
V: TRBV6-5
CDR3: CASSYSSENNEQFF
DNA: TGTGCCAGCAGTTACTCATCGGAGAACAATGAGCAGTTCTTC

size: -
D: TRBD1
J: TRBJ1-1
V: TRBV6-5
CDR3: CASSFARRQGWREAFF
DNA: TGTGCCAGCAGTTTCGCTCGAAGACAGGGGTGGCGAGAAGCTTTCTTT

size: -
D: -
J: TRBJ1-5
V: TRBV4-3
CDR3: CASSQELDGQPQHF
DNA: TGCGCCAGCAGCCAAGAATTAGATGGACAGCCCCAGCATTTT

size: -
D: -
J: TRBJ2-6
V: TRBV18
CDR3: CASSPPKGKAISGANVLTF
DNA: TGTGCCAGCTCACCACCAAAGGGTAAGGCCATCTCTGGGGCCAACGTCCTGACTTTC

size: -
D: -
J: TRBJ1-5
V: TRBV29-1
CDR3: CSVGLNSAGLPQHF
DNA: TGCAGCGTTGGCTTAAACAGCGCGGGTCTGCCCCAGCATTTT

size: -
D: -
J: TRBJ2-7
V: TRBV7-9
CDR3: CASSHKTDPVWRVEQYF
DNA: TGTGCCAGCAGCCATAAGACAGATCCCGTTTGGAGGGTTGAGCAGTACTTC

size: -
D: -
J: TRBJ2-5
V: TRBV10-1
CDR3: CASSDGSIQETQYF
DNA: TGCGCCAGCAGTGATGGCTCAATACAAGAGACCCAGTACTTC

size: few
D: -
J: TRBJ1-1
V: TRBV10-3
CDR3: CAIRSGGIGTEAFF
DNA: TGTGCCATCAGGTCGGGCGGCATTGGCACTGAAGCTTTCTTT

size: -
D: -
J: TRBJ1-6
V: TRBV6-5
CDR3: CASNYRANSPLHF
DNA: TGTGCCAGCAACTACAGGGCCAATTCACCCCTCCACTTT

size: -
D: TRBD1
J: TRBJ1-1
V: TRBV12-5
CDR3: CASGLEQGTEAFF
DNA: TGTGCTAGTGGTTTGGAACAGGGGACTGAAGCTTTCTTT

size: few
D: -
J: TRBJ1-5
V: TRBV5-1
CDR3: CASRQGLGNQPQHF
DNA: TGCGCCAGCAGACAGGGTCTGGGCAATCAGCCCCAGCATTTT

size: -
D: TRBD1
J: TRBJ1-5
V: TRBV5-1
CDR3: CASSPWAGQGYQPQHF
DNA: TGCGCCAGCAGCCCCTGGGCGGGACAGGGGTATCAGCCCCAGCATTTT

size: -
D: -
J: TRBJ2-7
V: TRBV11-3
CDR3: CASSSMTQSYEQYF
DNA: TGTGCCAGCAGCTCCATGACACAGTCCTACGAGCAGTACTTC

size: -
D: -
J: TRBJ1-6
V: TRBV2
CDR3: CASKGGDGVSPLHF
DNA: TGTGCCAGCAAGGGTGGGGATGGAGTATCACCCCTCCACTTT

size: few
D: -
J: TRBJ1-2
V: TRBV6-5
CDR3: CASSYSGGVYGYTF
DNA: TGTGCCAGCAGTTACTCGGGCGGAGTCTATGGCTACACCTTC

size: -
D: TRBD1
J: TRBJ1-1
V: TRBV6-1
CDR3: CASSDRGRRNTEAFF
DNA: TGTGCCAGCAGTGACAGGGGGCGACGGAACACTGAAGCTTTCTTT

size: once
D: TRBD1
J: TRBJ1-3
V: TRBV7-8
CDR3: CASSWAGQAGDTIYF
DNA: TGTGCCAGCAGCTGGGCGGGACAGGCTGGGGACACCATATATTTT

size: -
D: -
J: TRBJ2-4
V: TRBV6-1
CDR3: CASSEGVTIQYF
DNA: TGTGCCAGCAGTGAGGGAGTTACAATTCAGTACTTC

size: few
D: -
J: TRBJ2-7
V: TRBV6-1
CDR3: CASGSYEQYF
DNA: TGTGCCAGCGGTTCCTACGAGCAGTACTTC

size: -
D: -
J: TRBJ1-1
V: TRBV7-9
CDR3: CASRPRTYTEAFF
DNA: TGTGCCAGCAGACCTAGGACCTACACTGAAGCTTTCTTT

size: -
D: -
J: TRBJ1-3
V: TRBV7-9
CDR3: CASSLAQPGSGNTIYF
DNA: TGTGCCAGCAGCTTAGCCCAACCGGGGTCTGGAAACACCATATATTTT

size: -
D: -
J: TRBJ2-7
V: TRBV6-5
CDR3: CASSYSDNYPYEQYF
DNA: TGTGCCAGCAGTTACTCGGACAACTACCCCTACGAGCAGTACTTC

size: -
D: TRBD1
J: TRBJ1-1
V: TRBV5-1
CDR3: CASSAYRGNTEAFF
DNA: TGCGCCAGCAGCGCCTACAGGGGGAACACTGAAGCTTTCTTT

size: -
D: -
J: TRBJ2-3
V: TRBV19
CDR3: CASKGIQGRSGTDTQYF
DNA: TGTGCCAGTAAGGGTATACAGGGGAGGTCCGGTACAGATACGCAGTATTTT

size: many
D: -
J: TRBJ1-2
V: TRBV6-1
CDR3: CASRPQGMGGYTF
DNA: TGTGCCAGCAGACCCCAGGGTATGGGTGGCTACACCTTC

size: -
D: -
J: TRBJ2-2
V: TRBV10-2
CDR3: CASSRTGPYTGELFF
DNA: TGCGCCAGCAGCAGGACGGGGCCTTACACCGGGGAGCTGTTTTTT

size: -
D: -
J: TRBJ2-5
V: TRBV7-2
CDR3: CASSLISREETQYF
DNA: TGTGCCAGCAGCTTAATTTCCAGGGAAGAGACCCAGTACTTC

size: -
D: TRBD2
J: TRBJ2-3
V: TRBV7-9
CDR3: CASSLGETSGGSTDTQYF
DNA: TGTGCCAGCAGCTTAGGGGAGACTAGCGGGGGTAGCACAGATACGCAGTATTTT

size: -
D: TRBD1
J: TRBJ1-3
V: TRBV5-6
CDR3: CASSLAGTGAGNTIYF
DNA: TGTGCCAGCAGCTTGGCCGGGACAGGGGCTGGAAACACCATATATTTT

size: -
D: -
J: TRBJ1-2
V: TRBV6-1
CDR3: CASSARGTFNYGYTF
DNA: TGTGCCAGCAGTGCTCGGGGGACGTTCAACTATGGCTACACCTTC

size: -
D: -
J: TRBJ1-2
V: TRBV5-1
CDR3: CASSLQVSYGYTF
DNA: TGCGCCAGCAGCTTACAGGTATCCTATGGCTACACCTTC

size: -
D: -
J: TRBJ1-2
V: TRBV10-3
CDR3: CAIQEVGGYTF
DNA: TGTGCCATCCAAGAGGTTGGAGGCTACACCTTC

size: once
D: -
J: TRBJ2-2
V: TRBV7-7
CDR3: CASSLSGGQNTGELFF
DNA: TGTGCCAGCAGCTTATCCGGGGGCCAGAACACCGGGGAGCTGTTTTTT

size: -
D: TRBD2
J: TRBJ2-5
V: TRBV2
CDR3: CASSQAGGETQYF
DNA: TGTGCCAGCAGCCAAGCGGGGGGGGAGACCCAGTACTTC

size: -
D: -
J: TRBJ2-3
V: TRBV6-1
CDR3: CASSGRGPTRDTQYF
DNA: TGTGCCAGCAGTGGGCGGGGACCCACACGAGATACGCAGTATTTT

size: once
D: -
J: TRBJ2-7
V: TRBV19
CDR3: CASSLQGVSYEQYF
DNA: TGTGCCAGTAGTTTACAGGGAGTATCCTACGAGCAGTACTTC

size: once
D: -
J: TRBJ1-2
V: TRBV5-1
CDR3: CASSSGTAYGYTF
DNA: TGCGCCAGCAGCTCCGGGACCGCTTATGGCTACACCTTC

size: -
D: TRBD1
J: TRBJ1-2
V: TRBV9
CDR3: CASSPGTAPIYGYTF
DNA: TGTGCCAGCAGCCCTGGGACAGCTCCAATCTATGGCTACACCTTC

size: -
D: -
J: TRBJ2-6
V: TRBV7-2
CDR3: CASSQQGRSGANVLTF
DNA: TGTGCCAGCAGCCAACAAGGGAGATCTGGGGCCAACGTCCTGACTTTC

size: once
D: -
J: TRBJ1-6
V: TRBV6-1
CDR3: CASSEALWGDTYNSPLHF
DNA: TGTGCCAGCAGTGAAGCGCTATGGGGAGACACCTATAATTCACCCCTCCACTTT

size: -
D: TRBD1
J: TRBJ2-7
V: TRBV4-1
CDR3: CASSHAPPGTGESEQYF
DNA: TGCGCCAGCAGCCATGCCCCCCCGGGGACAGGGGAATCCGAGCAGTACTTC

size: -
D: -
J: TRBJ1-1
V: TRBV5-6
CDR3: CASSFRQMNTEAFF
DNA: TGTGCCAGCAGCTTCCGACAGATGAACACTGAAGCTTTCTTT

size: -
D: TRBD1
J: TRBJ2-3
V: TRBV4-3
CDR3: CASSQLTTGAGGDTQYF
DNA: TGCGCCAGCAGCCAACTTACTACAGGGGCTGGAGGTGATACGCAGTATTTT

size: -
D: TRBD1
J: TRBJ1-2
V: TRBV6-6
CDR3: CASSRQGASYGYTF
DNA: TGTGCCAGCAGTCGACAGGGGGCATCCTATGGCTACACCTTC

size: -
D: -
J: TRBJ2-5
V: TRBV4-1
CDR3: CASSPREGLKYQETQYF
DNA: TGCGCCAGCAGCCCCAGGGAAGGACTTAAGTACCAAGAGACCCAGTACTTC

size: few
D: TRBD1
J: TRBJ1-2
V: TRBV5-1
CDR3: CASSSGQAYGYTF
DNA: TGCGCCAGCAGCTCCGGACAGGCCTATGGCTACACCTTC

size: -
D: -
J: TRBJ2-3
V: TRBV15
CDR3: CATSRADGPDTQYF
DNA: TGTGCCACCAGCAGAGCCGACGGCCCAGATACGCAGTATTTT

size: -
D: TRBD1
J: TRBJ1-2
V: TRBV5-1
CDR3: CASSLGDSRPSGYTF
DNA: TGCGCCAGCAGCTTGGGGGACAGTCGCCCAAGCGGCTACACCTTC

size: -
D: TRBD1
J: TRBJ2-1
V: TRBV27
CDR3: CASSTVRTGGRGNEQFF
DNA: TGTGCCAGCAGCACAGTCCGAACAGGGGGCCGGGGAAATGAGCAGTTCTTC